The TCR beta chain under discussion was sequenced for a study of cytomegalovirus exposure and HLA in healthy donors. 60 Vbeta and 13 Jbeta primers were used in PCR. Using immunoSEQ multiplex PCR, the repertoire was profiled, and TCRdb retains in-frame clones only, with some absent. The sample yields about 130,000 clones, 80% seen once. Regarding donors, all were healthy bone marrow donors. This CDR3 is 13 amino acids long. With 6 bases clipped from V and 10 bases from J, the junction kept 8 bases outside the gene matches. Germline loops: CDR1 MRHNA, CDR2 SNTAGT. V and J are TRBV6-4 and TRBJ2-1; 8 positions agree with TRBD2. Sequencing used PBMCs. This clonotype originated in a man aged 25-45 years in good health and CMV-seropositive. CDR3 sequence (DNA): TGTGCCAGCAGCCTACAAGAGCGGGGGGAGCAGTTCTTC. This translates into CASSLQERGEQFF.